These 26 T cell receptor beta chains came from one sample sequenced in a study of T-cell reconstitution after alpha-beta-depleted transplantation in children. Using unique molecular identifiers, the investigators prepared the TCRbeta library. TCRdb analysed the PCR reads with MiXCR anew, one entry per CDR3 protein. There are 440,000 or so distinct CDR3 sequences in the sample; about 40% occur only once, and around 29% lies in the top ten. The input for sequencing was PBMCs, taken before TCRalphabeta/CD19-depleted stem cell transplant. These receptors were collected from a girl between 2 and 10 years old with aplastic anemia, due to receive a stem cell transplant.

CDR3 nucleotides: TGCGCCAGCAGCCAAGAGGGCAGGGCTAGCACAGATACGCAGTATTTT. Protein product: CASSQEGRASTDTQYF. V usage is TRBV4-1 and J usage is TRBJ2-3; TRBD1 might be the D (5 bases). The germline V gene has CDR1 MGHRA and CDR2 YSYEKL. The ends were cut back, 0 bases at V and 0 bases at J, with 10 bases in the middle. The CDR3 has 16 residues.

The chain combines TRBV5-6 with TRBJ2-3; 13 bases agree with TRBD2. V lost 4 bases, J lost 1 base, and 9 bases stayed unmatched. The CDR3 runs to 18 residues. Germline V gene data show CDR1 as SGHDT and CDR2 as YYEEEE. The CDR3 here is CASSNPLAGGSRTDTQYF. CDR3 DNA: TGTGCCAGCAGCAACCCACTAGCGGGGGGGTCCCGCACAGATACGCAGTATTTT.

There are a few counts of this clonotype. The chain links TRBV4-2 to TRBJ2-7, with TRBD2 matching over 16 bases. V lost 4 bases, J lost 3 bases, and 12 bases stayed unmatched. This CDR3 has 19 residues. Germline V gene data show CDR1 as LGHNA and CDR2 as YNFKEQ. The CDR3 spells CASSPREGLAGGEGYEQYF. The CDR3 coding sequence is TGTGCCAGCAGCCCCCGGGAGGGACTAGCGGGAGGGGAAGGCTACGAGCAGTACTTC.

The V call is TRBV20-1, the J call TRBJ2-6, with a possible D match to TRBD1 (6 bases). Germline assignment: CDR1 DFQATT and CDR2 SNEGSKA (reference sequence). V gave up 1 base and J gave up 0 bases, with 16 bases separating them. The CDR3 length is 18 residues. The CDR3, as DNA: TGCAGTGCTAGAGCGGTGGGGGACACTTACTCTGGGGCCAACGTCCTGACTTTC. Protein product: CSARAVGDTYSGANVLTF.

This chain uses TRBV5-5 with TRBJ1-5, with D possibly TRBD1 on 5 matching bases. V lost 3 bases to trimming and J lost 2 bases, with 21 bases between them. There are 18 residues in the CDR3. CDR1 is SGHKS and CDR2 is YYEKEE in the germline V gene (reference sequence). As DNA, the CDR3 is TGTGCCAGCAGCTGGGGCATGATAACGGGTGGGGGCAATCAGCCCCAGCATTTT. This encodes CASSWGMITGGGNQPQHF.

In this sample, this clonotype turned up a few times. The V gene is TRBV20-1, the J gene TRBJ1-2; 9 nucleotides agree with TRBD1. CDR1 is DFQATT, CDR2 SNEGSKA, per germline (reference sequence). V was pared by 6 bases and J by 5 bases, with 4 bases of the junction left unmatched. This CDR3 spans 12 amino acids. The chain's CDR3 is CSAKDRGYGYTF. The CDR3 DNA sequence: TGCAGTGCAAAGGACAGGGGATATGGCTACACCTTC.

The chain carries TRBV20-1 and TRBJ2-7, with D uncertain. The CDR3 loop spans 14 amino acids. V was clipped by 3 bases and J by 1 base, with 13 bases between them. The V gene's germline CDR1 is DFQATT and CDR2 SNEGSKA (reference sequence). This CDR3 reads CSARSVVRSYEQYF. The DNA for the CDR3 is TGCAGTGCTAGGAGCGTGGTTAGGTCCTACGAGCAGTACTTC.

This sequence joins TRBV7-2 and TRBJ2-5; the D gene is possibly TRBD1 (5 bases). The CDR3 covers 13 residues. Trimming removed 5 bases from V and 7 bases from J, with 14 bases in between. The germline CDR1 and CDR2 sequences are SGHTA and FQGNSA. CDR3: CASSQGPKGTQYF. CDR3 in DNA: TGTGCCAGCAGCCAGGGCCCTAAGGGGACCCAGTACTTC.

The chain recombines TRBV7-2 with TRBJ2-5, with 10 bases identical to TRBD2. The length of the CDR3 is 16 residues. CDR1 and CDR2 from the germline V gene are SGHTA and FQGNSA. Unmatched junction bases numbered 7, after V lost 2 bases and J lost 4 bases. In DNA, the CDR3 is TGTGCCAGCAGCTTAAGTGTGGGACTAGCGATAGAGACCCAGTACTTC. It is translated as CASSLSVGLAIETQYF.

This clonotype was found a few times. This rearrangement joins TRBV3-1 to TRBJ1-5; D ambiguous. V lost 3 bases and J 2 bases, leaving 8 bases between the germline ends. This CDR3 spans 14 amino acids. CDR1 is LGHDT and CDR2 is YNNKEL in the germline V gene (reference sequence). The CDR3 loop is CASSQGVRNQPQHF. DNA of the CDR3: TGTGCCAGCAGCCAGGGAGTGCGCAATCAGCCCCAGCATTTT. Together with reference TRBV3-1 and TRBJ1-5, the CDR3 gives the full variable domain: DTAVSQTPKYLVTQMGNDKSIKCEQNLGHDTMYWYKQDSKKFLKIMFSYNNKELIINETVPNRFSPKSPDKAHLNLHINSLELGDSAVYFCASSQGVRNQPQHFGDGTRLSIL.

The V gene is TRBV28, the J gene TRBJ2-3, with D possibly being TRBD1 or TRBD2 (5 bases each). CDR1 is MDHEN and CDR2 is SYDVKM in the germline V gene. CDR3 size: 15 residues. V gave up 7 bases and J gave up 0 bases, with 14 bases separating them. CDR3 DNA sequence: TGTGCCAGCAATCTACGGGGCAGTAGCACAGATACGCAGTATTTT. This codes for CASNLRGSSTDTQYF.

The chain has TRBV10-1 and TRBJ2-3, with TRBD1 identical over 7 bases. The CDR3 spans 14 residues. Germline lookup yields CDR1 WNHNN and CDR2 SYGVQD (reference sequence). Trimming at V came to 5 bases and at J to 4 bases, leaving 6 bases not matched to a gene. CDR3 region: CASSLQGKADTQYF. CDR3 nucleotide sequence: TGCGCCAGCAGTCTACAGGGGAAGGCAGATACGCAGTATTTT.

V is TRBV12-3 or TRBV12-4 and J is TRBJ2-5; D call uncertain. Trimming removed 5 bases from V and 1 base from J, with 11 bases in between. This CDR3 spans 14 amino acids. Here the CDR3 reads CASSPQSVQETQYF. The CDR3, as DNA: TGTGCCAGCAGTCCCCAGAGTGTCCAAGAGACCCAGTACTTC.

The rearrangement uses TRBV6-1 and TRBJ1-1; D perhaps matches TRBD1 (5 bases). The germline V gene has CDR1 MNHNS and CDR2 SASEGT. V was clipped by 7 bases and J by 7 bases, with 19 bases between them. The CDR3 contains 14 residues. The CDR3 DNA reads TGTGCCAGCATCACGGGGGGGACTTGGGGTGAAGCTTTCTTT. Encoded protein: CASITGGTWGEAFF.

This chain uses TRBV3-1 with TRBJ2-5; 10 nucleotides line up with TRBD2. Trimming cost V 11 bases and J 3 bases; bases outside gene matches: 18. CDR1 and CDR2 from the germline V gene are LGHDT and YNNKEL (reference sequence). The CDR3 contains 17 residues. Here the CDR3 reads CASSQGGSGGAEETQYF. In nucleotides, the CDR3 is TGTGCCTCCTCCCAAGGGGGGAGCGGGGGGGCCGAAGAGACCCAGTACTTC.

A word on this clonotype: A single base separates this from a much larger clone, so it may be a read error. This chain uses TRBV20-1 with TRBJ1-1; 7 nucleotides align to TRBD1. Germline V gene lookup returns CDR1 DFQATT and CDR2 SNEGSKA (reference sequence). Germline trimming cut 0 bases from V and 1 base from J; bases unmatched to any gene: 2. The CDR3 totals 14 residues. CDR3 coding DNA: TGCAGTGCTAGAGAGCGACAGGGGAACACTGAAGCTTTCTTT. Encoded protein: CSARERQGNTEAFF.

The rearrangement joins TRBV11-2 to TRBJ2-1; D is undetermined. Germline V gene sequence: CDR1 SGHAT, CDR2 FQNNGV. CDR3 size: 12 residues. The germline V and J ends were trimmed by 0 bases and 9 bases, with 6 bases remaining between them. The CDR3 loop is CASSLDSFEQFF. The CDR3 DNA follows: TGTGCCAGCAGCTTAGATTCATTTGAGCAGTTCTTC.

This clonotype was detected only a few times. DNA for the CDR3: TGTGCCAGCAGTCTCGGAGACACCTCCTACAATGAGCAGTTCTTC. It translates to CASSLGDTSYNEQFF. The chain carries TRBV6-1 and TRBJ2-1; D gene uncertain. This CDR3 is built from 15 residues. Germline V lookup: CDR1 MNHNS, CDR2 SASEGT. Between the trimmed V and J ends, which lost 5 bases and 0 bases, there was a span of 11 bases.

There are a few counts of this clonotype. The rearrangement uses TRBV20-1 and TRBJ2-7; perhaps D is TRBD1 or TRBD2 (5 bases each). Germline V gene sequence: CDR1 DFQATT, CDR2 SNEGSKA (reference sequence). The V gene lost 4 bases and the J gene lost 2 bases, with 12 bases spanning the gap. The CDR3 runs to 13 residues. The CDR3, as DNA: TGCAGTGCTAATCCAGGGACGGCCTACGAGCAGTACTTC. As protein: CSANPGTAYEQYF.

The gene calls are TRBV28 and TRBJ2-1, with no clear D. The CDR3 has 14 amino acids. Between the trimmed V and J ends, which lost 5 bases and 0 bases, there was a span of 8 bases. Germline V gene lookup returns CDR1 MDHEN and CDR2 SYDVKM. CDR3 sequence reads: CASSVSFSYNEQFF. The DNA for the CDR3 is TGTGCCAGCAGTGTTAGCTTCTCCTACAATGAGCAGTTCTTC. Combining the CDR3 with reference TRBV28 and TRBJ2-1 gives the whole variable domain DVKVTQSSRYLVKRTGEKVFLECVQDMDHENMFWYRQDPGLGLRLIYFSYDVKMKEKGDIPEGYSVSREKKERFSLILESASTNQTSMYLCASSVSFSYNEQFFGPGTRLTVL.

The chain combines TRBV29-1 with TRBJ2-3; D possibly corresponds to TRBD1 (8 bases). Germline V gives CDR1 SQVTM, CDR2 ANQGSEA. The CDR3 contains 15 residues. Trimming took 4 bases from V and 1 from J, leaving 15 bases between them. The CDR3 bases are TGCAGCGTTGGAGACACAGGGGGGGGCACAGATACGCAGTATTTT. Translated: CSVGDTGGGTDTQYF.

The V gene is TRBV7-2, the J gene TRBJ2-2; 9 nucleotides match TRBD2. V shed 3 bases, J shed 6 bases, and the junction held 8 bases outside the gene matches. The CDR3 extends over 16 amino acids. Germline V lookup: CDR1 SGHTA, CDR2 FQGNSA. CDR3 coding DNA: TGTGCCAGCAGCTTCCTACCGGGACTAGCAGCCGGGGAGCTGTTTTTT. Residues: CASSFLPGLAAGELFF.

This clonotype was found once. The chain carries TRBV5-4 and TRBJ2-6, with 7 bases fitting TRBD1. With V trimmed by 1 base and J by 0 bases, 10 bases remained unmatched. Per the germline V gene, CDR1 is SGHNT and CDR2 is YYREEE (reference sequence). CDR3 length equals 19 residues. DNA of the CDR3: TGTGCCAGCAGCTTGTTTTGGGCAGGGGGAAGCTCTGGGGCCAACGTCCTGACTTTC. Translating gives CASSLFWAGGSSGANVLTF. The full variable domain, its missing parts supplied by reference TRBV5-4 and TRBJ2-6, is ETGVTQSPTHLIKTRGQQVTLRCSSQSGHNTVSWYQQALGQGPQFIFQYYREEENGRGNFPPRFSGLQFPNYSSELNVNALELDDSALYLCASSLFWAGGSSGANVLTFGAGSRLTVL.

The chain joins TRBV19 to TRBJ2-1; 7 bases map to TRBD1. The V gene end was trimmed by 6 bases and the J gene end by 1 base; junction bases not matched to a gene: 3. Germline V gene sequence: CDR1 LNHDA, CDR2 SQIVND (reference sequence). The CDR3 is made up of 14 amino acids. CDR3 residues: CASRDRLSYNEQFF. DNA of the CDR3: TGTGCCAGTAGGGACAGGTTGTCCTACAATGAGCAGTTCTTC.

The chain couples TRBV7-2 to TRBJ2-1; 8 nucleotides agree with TRBD2. CDR1 SGHTA and CDR2 FQGNSA come from the germline V gene. V dropped 5 bases and J dropped 9; count of bases not matched to a gene: 15. The CDR3 is made up of 16 amino acids. This chain's CDR3 is CASSPFGTGGLGEQFF. Written as DNA, the CDR3 is TGTGCCAGCAGCCCCTTCGGGACGGGAGGGCTCGGTGAGCAGTTCTTC.

The chain uses TRBV10-3 and TRBJ2-5; D ambiguous. The V gene lost 0 bases and the J gene lost 5 bases, with 7 bases spanning the gap. This CDR3 has 13 residues. Germline values: CDR1 ENHRY, CDR2 SYGVKD. CDR3 sequence: CAISESYRETQYF. In DNA form, the CDR3 reads TGTGCCATCAGTGAGTCTTACCGGGAGACCCAGTACTTC.